This TCR beta chain stems from a study of OX40 agonist ivuxolimab in advanced cancers. This CDR3 region has 15 residues. In germline, CDR1 is SGHVS, CDR2 FNYEAQ. Trimming stripped 3 bases from V and 4 bases from J, with 12 bases between. In this sample, this clone turned up once. The data were produced by immunoSEQ multiplex PCR, yet TCRdb's version contains in-frame clones alone and is incomplete. This sample has roughly 92,000 clones, with approximately 92% found just once. The chain has TRBV7-6 and TRBJ2-2; D is perhaps TRBD2 (6 bases). This clonotype was sampled from an adult with an advanced solid tumor such as melanoma, head and neck, liver or kidney cancer. The specimen was CD4+ or CD8+ T cells sorted from blood, collected in a trial of the OX40 agonist ivuxolimab. The CDR3, as DNA: TGTGCCAGCAGCTTTGACTTCGGGGGCACCGGGGAGCTGTTTTTT. Amino acid sequence: CASSFDFGGTGELFF.